The 8 T cell receptor beta chains reported below all come from one sample, sequenced in a study of blood T cell repertoires in COVID-19. Measured with immunoSEQ multiplex PCR; TCRdb has only the in-frame clones, and not every one. The sample includes fewer than 450,000 clones, around 91% of them seen just once. Input material: peripheral blood. The receptor set was obtained from a woman between 18 and 29 years old who had recovered from COVID-19.

This clone was seen once. J is TRBJ1-2 and V is TRBV10-3, with D perhaps matching TRBD1 (6 bases). The germline gives CDR1 ENHRY, CDR2 SYGVKD. V was clipped by 2 bases and J by 4 bases, with 14 bases between them. This CDR3 contains 15 residues. CDR3 protein: CAISEGDIRSYGYTF. The CDR3 DNA follows: TGTGCCATCAGTGAGGGGGACATAAGAAGCTATGGCTACACCTTC.

V and J are TRBV4-1 and TRBJ2-1, with TRBD2 identical over 13 bases. The germline gives CDR1 MGHRA, CDR2 YSYEKL. This CDR3 spans 16 amino acids. The V and J ends lost 4 bases and 7 bases, in that order; junction bases with no gene match: 7. The CDR3: CASSLWTSGSWNEQFF. In nucleotides, the CDR3 is TGCGCCAGCAGCCTCTGGACTAGCGGGAGTTGGAATGAGCAGTTCTTC.

This chain joins TRBV7-9 and TRBJ2-2; 13 nucleotides line up with TRBD2. V lost 4 bases, J lost 3 bases, and 5 bases stayed unmatched. CDR3 size: 17 residues. Germline values: CDR1 SEHNR, CDR2 FQNEAQ (reference sequence). The CDR3 loop reads CASSSTGLAGDTGELFF. CDR3 DNA: TGTGCCAGCAGCTCCACAGGACTAGCGGGAGACACCGGGGAGCTGTTTTTT. The full variable domain, in which reference TRBV7-9 and TRBJ2-2 provide the parts outside the CDR3, is DTGVSQNPRHKITKRGQNVTFRCDPISEHNRLYWYRQTLGQGPEFLTYFQNEAQLEKSRLLSDRFSAERPKGSFSTLEIQRTEQGDSAMYLCASSSTGLAGDTGELFFGEGSRLTVL.

This sequence joins TRBV11-2 and TRBJ1-6, with D hard to call. The CDR3 is 13 residues long. Germline CDR1 SGHAT, CDR2 FQNNGV. V lost 3 bases and J 10 bases, leaving 10 bases between the germline ends. The CDR3 region has the DNA TGTGCCAGCAGCTTGACAAACTCGTCACCCCTCCACTTT. This encodes CASSLTNSSPLHF.

This CDR3 reads CATSRDSTANEKLFF. The CDR3 nucleotides read TGTGCCACCAGCAGAGATAGCACTGCTAATGAAAAACTGTTTTTT. This chain joins TRBV15 and TRBJ1-4; no clear D. The CDR3 spans 15 residues. CDR1 and CDR2 (germline): LNHNV, YYDKDF (reference sequence). Trimming left V 0 bases short and J 3 bases short, with 8 bases between.

This clone occurred once. The chain couples TRBV9 to TRBJ1-1; 7 bases fit TRBD1. The CDR3 loop spans 14 amino acids. Germline CDR1 SGDLS, CDR2 YYNGEE. The ends lost 2 bases at V and 4 bases at J; junction bases unmatched: 5. The CDR3, as DNA: TGTGCCAGCAGCGTCAACGAGGGGGCCACTGAAGCTTTCTTT. It yields the protein CASSVNEGATEAFF.

The CDR3 DNA sequence: TGTGCCAGTTACGGGCGGGGTGAAGCTTTCTTT. Its protein product is CASYGRGEAFF. V usage is TRBV6-5 and J usage is TRBJ1-1, with no clear D. Per the germline V gene, CDR1 is MNHEY and CDR2 is SVGAGI. This CDR3 is built from 11 residues. Deletions cut 9 bases from V and 7 bases from J, with 12 bases between.

Only one count was recorded for this clone. The rearrangement links TRBV27 to TRBJ2-1, with unresolved D. Germline V gene data show CDR1 as MNHEY and CDR2 as SMNVEV (reference sequence). This CDR3 region has 14 residues. V gave up 6 bases and J gave up 0 bases, with 9 bases separating them. CDR3 sequence reads: CASRGRSSYNEQFF. The CDR3 DNA is TGTGCCAGCAGGGGCCGCAGCTCCTACAATGAGCAGTTCTTC.